These 6 T cell receptor beta chains originate from one sample sequenced in a study of blood T cells in healthy people across ages. The use of a sample-barcoded 5' primer and a J-beta primer mix characterized a second PCR of roughly 7 to 11 cycles. TCRdb used MiXCR to reprocess the 5' RACE reads, holding one entry per CDR3 protein. Altogether some 1.4 million distinct CDR3 sequences are present, about 40% being singletons, with the ten largest covering under 8%. The sequenced sample was blood. These receptors were taken from a woman under 30 in good health.

The chain links TRBV5-1 to TRBJ2-1; D is ambiguous. The DNA end favors TRBJ2-7, so the J call may be wrong. Germline CDR1 SGHRS, CDR2 YFSETQ. This CDR3 has 15 amino acids. The CDR3 DNA reads TGCGCCAGCAGCCAGCCTTCGAGCTCCTACAATGAGCAGTACTTC. Its protein product is CASSQPSSSYNEQYF.

The chain couples TRBV20-1 to TRBJ2-7; TRBD2 aligns across 14 bases. CDR1 is DFQATT, CDR2 SNEGSKA, per germline (reference sequence). V gave up 3 bases and J gave up 7 bases; unmatched junction bases: 2. The CDR3 loop spans 13 amino acids. The CDR3 loop reads CSARGTSGGEQYF. The CDR3 nucleotides are TGCAGTGCTAGGGGGACTAGCGGGGGTGAGCAGTACTTC.

This clonotype has just a few counts. The chain employs TRBV4-1 and TRBJ1-3; TRBD1 is a possible D gene (5 bases). Deletions cut 0 bases from V and 2 bases from J, with 11 bases between. The CDR3 totals 16 residues. Germline lookup yields CDR1 MGHRA and CDR2 YSYEKL. CDR3 DNA sequence: TGCGCCAGCAGCCAAGACGGGGGACCCCCTGGAAACACCATATATTTT. Protein product: CASSQDGGPPGNTIYF.

V and J are TRBV20-1 and TRBJ1-5; 7 nucleotides match TRBD1. The length of the CDR3 is 16 residues. Trimming took 2 bases from V and 1 from J; bases not matched to a gene: 8. Germline CDR1 DFQATT, CDR2 SNEGSKA (reference sequence). CDR3 sequence (DNA): TGCAGTGCTAGAACCCCGGACAGGCCAAGCAATCAGCCCCAGCATTTT. It encodes CSARTPDRPSNQPQHF.

This clonotype was counted between two and nine times. This chain uses TRBV7-2 with TRBJ2-3; D gene uncertain. V lost 1 base and J 2 bases, leaving 10 bases between the germline ends. This CDR3 is built from 15 residues. CDR1 is SGHTA, CDR2 FQGNSA, per germline. In DNA, the CDR3 is TGTGCCAGCAGCTTAGAAGGGCTTCACACAGATACGCAGTATTTT. It translates to CASSLEGLHTDTQYF.

The CDR3 DNA follows: TGCAGTGCTAGTAAGGGCGCTCAGTCCTCCTACAATGAGCAGTACTTC. This sequence encodes CSASKGAQSSYNEQYF. The chain joins TRBV20-1 to TRBJ2-1; D ambiguous. The J call may not be correct, given that the DNA end is closer to TRBJ2-7. Germline assignment: CDR1 DFQATT and CDR2 SNEGSKA (reference sequence). This CDR3 is 16 amino acids long.